This T cell receptor beta chain emerged from a study of MAIT cells during Salmonella Paratyphi A infection (dated by TCRdb to about 2017). Beyond this particular receptor, the publication reports: MAIT cell TRBV usage was oligoclonal with a preference for TRBV20 and TRBV6, and infection did not appear to change this usage. Although the availability of volunteer samples limited sample sizes, the sizes were judged adequate for detecting differences between groups. More expansion or contraction among the top five MAIT clonotypes was shown in diagnosed volunteers than in healthy controls (approximately 0.53 versus 0.13), suggesting infection-driven repertoire reshaping.

With regard to this clonotype: Its antigen is currently not known. Without the conserved terminal phenylalanine or tryptophan, this CDR3 likely stems from a read error. The DNA is omitted, as the CDR3 cannot be located on it reliably, and the CDR3 follows TCRdb's listing.

The CDR3 adds up to 12 amino acids, both ends counted. CDR1 and CDR2, per the germline V gene (reference sequence), are DFQATT and SNEGSKA. The sample's time point label, decoded: healthy control second sampling, 21 days after first. MAIT cells were defined as Valpha7.2+ CD161+ T cells and identified and sorted by flow cytometry. The healthy adult controls were either laboratory volunteers or leukocyte cones from the national blood and transplant service. Between roughly 5,000 and 11,000 MAIT cells per sample were sorted directly into RNAqueous-Micro lysis buffer for RNA extraction. To control for MAIT repertoire stability, healthy controls who were not challenged were sampled two times, roughly 20 days apart. Lymphoprep gradient centrifugation was used to isolate peripheral blood mononuclear cells from blood samples and leukocyte cones. Cell sorting used a BD FACSAria Fusion or BD FACSAria III sorter.

The receptor library was made with 5' RACE. Two rounds of PCR with Phusion High-Fidelity polymerase amplified TCRbeta, with sample-specific barcodes added in the primers. Template-switch cDNA synthesis with SMARTScribe reverse transcriptase and a TRBC-specific primer was used to generate TCRbeta libraries. The barcoded samples were pooled and then prepared using the NEBNext Ultra DNA Library Prep Kit for Illumina. Sequencing of the libraries took place on an Illumina MiSeq using the MiSeq reagent kit v2, 300 cycles. In the paper's pipeline: Reads were demultiplexed by barcode with Jemultiplexer and aligned with MiTCR using default parameters. VDJtools filtered out non-functional sequences; clonotypes were defined by amino acid sequence, with frequencies based on assigned sequence reads. In the clonal space homeostasis analysis, clonotypes were grouped by frequency into over-represented (0.05-1), large, medium and small bins. TCRdb ran its own pipeline on the public reads, namely fastp trimming at Q25 and MiXCR clone calling, and kept in-frame beta chains. CDR3 protein sequences are deduplicated, and each keeps its most common genes and DNA. V and J calls and clone size were set by TCRdb, not the authors. This sample is represented by around 600 distinct CDR3 sequences; around 40% of them were singletons. The biggest ten clones account for around 50% of the sample.

The material sequenced was MAIT cells from blood. The receptor comes from an adult in good health. The chain links TRBV20-1 with TRBJ2-7; TRBD2, as called in the table, went unchecked against the DNA. CDR3 loop: CSARRQDYEQDG.